These 12 T cell receptor beta chains came from one sample sequenced in a study of CXCR3-negative and CXCR3-positive naive CD8 T cells. The libraries of TRB cDNA were prepared using 5' RACE with UMI labels. TCRdb re-called the 5' RACE reads; every CDR3 protein appears as one record, without DNA. The sample yields 45,000 to 70,000 distinct CDR3 sequences, of which the top ten take up around a fifth. The specimen sequenced was memory CD8+ T cells from blood. The source is a human donor in good health. Some clones in this sample may be carry-over from other donors' samples.

CDR3 protein: CASSSFRTGPRGTEAFF. The chain joins TRBV28 to TRBJ1-1; without DNA, the TCRdb call of TRBD1 cannot be checked. Germline loops: CDR1 MDHEN, CDR2 SYDVKM. The CDR3 is 17 amino acids. The entire variable domain, with the rest obtained from reference TRBV28 and TRBJ1-1, is as follows: DVKVTQSSRYLVKRTGEKVFLECVQDMDHENMFWYRQDPGLGLRLIYFSYDVKMKEKGDIPEGYSVSREKKERFSLILESASTNQTSMYLCASSSFRTGPRGTEAFFGQGTRLTVV.

The chain carries TRBV28 and TRBJ2-1; TCRdb returns TRBD2, unconfirmable since there is no DNA. This CDR3 has 15 residues. CDR1 is MDHEN and CDR2 is SYDVKM in the germline V gene. The CDR3 here is CASSPTTRSIREQFF.

The genes are TRBV20-1 and TRBJ2-1; TCRdb outputs TRBD2, but without DNA this stays unchecked. CDR3 length: 15 amino acids. Germline assignment: CDR1 DFQATT and CDR2 SNEGSKA (reference sequence). CDR3 loop: CSARALAGGYDEQFF.

The chain couples TRBV20-1 to TRBJ2-7; with no DNA, the TCRdb D assignment of TRBD1 cannot be verified. Germline V gene sequence: CDR1 DFQATT, CDR2 SNEGSKA (reference sequence). This CDR3 region has 13 residues. CDR3 amino acids: CSAILGTAYEQYF.

The gene calls are TRBV28 and TRBJ2-1; TCRdb returns TRBD1, unconfirmable since there is no DNA. The CDR3 is 15 residues long. Per the germline V gene, CDR1 is MDHEN and CDR2 is SYDVKM. CDR3 protein: CASGPRDRGYNEQFF.

The chain employs TRBV6-4 and TRBJ2-2. The CDR3 has 11 amino acids. CDR1 and CDR2 from the germline V gene are MRHNA and SNTAGT. This chain's CDR3 is CASSFGGELFF.

The J gene is TRBJ2-1, the V gene TRBV20-1. This CDR3 comprises 14 residues. Germline-derived CDR1 and CDR2 are DFQATT and SNEGSKA (reference sequence). The CDR3 loop is CSARDLAGWDEQFF.

The chain combines TRBV29-1 with TRBJ1-2; the D call of TRBD1 rests on TCRdb alone, since no DNA is present to check it. Germline lookup yields CDR1 SQVTM and CDR2 ANQGSEA. The length of the CDR3 is 12 residues. CDR3 amino acids: CSVEPPGYGYTF.

V gene TRBV28 combines with J gene TRBJ1-4; the TCRdb D gene call, TRBD1, has no DNA to confirm it. Germline V gene lookup returns CDR1 MDHEN and CDR2 SYDVKM. The CDR3 length is 15 residues. The CDR3 here is CASSKQQGADEKLFF.

The rearrangement joins TRBV4-2 to TRBJ1-6. The germline V gene has CDR1 LGHNA and CDR2 YNFKEQ. CDR3 length equals 15 residues. The CDR3 sequence: CASSQEVGGNSPLHF.

The chain joins TRBV4-3 to TRBJ2-5. The CDR3 is 15 amino acids. Germline V CDR1 and CDR2: LGHNA, YSLEER. The CDR3: CASSQDGDWAGTQYF.

The V call is TRBV4-2, the J call TRBJ1-2; TCRdb calls TRBD1, which cannot be checked without DNA. The CDR3 extends over 14 amino acids. Germline values: CDR1 LGHNA, CDR2 YNFKEQ. The CDR3 reads CASSHNRGNYGYTF.